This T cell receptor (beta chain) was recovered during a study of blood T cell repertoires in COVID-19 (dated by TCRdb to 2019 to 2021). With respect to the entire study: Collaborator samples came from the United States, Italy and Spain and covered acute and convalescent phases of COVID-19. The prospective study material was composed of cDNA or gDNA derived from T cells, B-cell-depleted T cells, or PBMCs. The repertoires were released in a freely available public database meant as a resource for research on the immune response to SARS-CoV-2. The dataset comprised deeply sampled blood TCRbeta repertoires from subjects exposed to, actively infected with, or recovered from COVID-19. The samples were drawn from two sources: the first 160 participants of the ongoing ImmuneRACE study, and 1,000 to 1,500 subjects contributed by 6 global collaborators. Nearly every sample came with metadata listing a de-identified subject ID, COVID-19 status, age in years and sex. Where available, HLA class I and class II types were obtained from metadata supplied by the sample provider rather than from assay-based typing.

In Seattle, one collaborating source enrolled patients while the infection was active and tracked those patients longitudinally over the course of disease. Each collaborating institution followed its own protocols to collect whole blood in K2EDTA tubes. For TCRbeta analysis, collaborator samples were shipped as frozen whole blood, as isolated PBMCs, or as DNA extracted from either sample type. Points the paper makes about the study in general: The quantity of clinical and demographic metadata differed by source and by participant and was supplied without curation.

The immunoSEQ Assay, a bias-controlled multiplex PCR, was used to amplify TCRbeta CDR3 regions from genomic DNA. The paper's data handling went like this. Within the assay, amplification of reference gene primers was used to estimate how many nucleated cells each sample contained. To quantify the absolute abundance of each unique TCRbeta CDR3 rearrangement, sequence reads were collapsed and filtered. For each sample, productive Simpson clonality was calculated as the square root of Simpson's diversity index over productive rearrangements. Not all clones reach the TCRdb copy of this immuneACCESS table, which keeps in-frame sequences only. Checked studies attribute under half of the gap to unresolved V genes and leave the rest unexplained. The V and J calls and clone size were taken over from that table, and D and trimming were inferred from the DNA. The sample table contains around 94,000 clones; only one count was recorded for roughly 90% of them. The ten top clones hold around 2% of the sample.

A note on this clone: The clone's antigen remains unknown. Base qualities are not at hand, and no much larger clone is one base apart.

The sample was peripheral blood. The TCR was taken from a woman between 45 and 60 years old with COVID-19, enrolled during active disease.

Here is the DNA: TGTGCCAGTAGTAACCGACAAAACGAGCAGTACTTC. This is translated as CASSNRQNEQYF. This chain is built from TRBV19 and TRBJ2-7, with an unclear D gene assignment. Measured from the cysteine to the phenylalanine, the CDR3 is 12 residues long. Only the CDR3 DNA is retained, 36 bases long and in frame from the first base. Cut back by 4 bases and 5 bases, the V and J ends lie 9 bases apart. CDR1 LNHDA and CDR2 SQIVND were looked up in the germline V gene (reference sequence).